This TCR beta chain comes out of a study of T-cell memory formation after mild COVID-19. With 7 bases removed from V and 7 bases from J, the gap between germline ends came to 11 bases. The CDR3 loop spans 13 amino acids. Germline loops: CDR1 LNHDA, CDR2 SQIVND (reference sequence). TCRdb re-called the 5' RACE reads through MiXCR, storing one row per CDR3 protein. Of hundreds of thousands of distinct CDR3 sequences in the sample, approximately 18% were seen once. The gene calls are TRBV19 and TRBJ1-6, with D hard to call. Sequencing input: PBMCs or a T cell subset sorted from them (not recorded which). The TCR was taken from a man between 18 and 29 years old who had mild COVID-19 (a few samples of this study predate the infection). Cell type and time point are not known. CDR3 DNA sequence: TGTGCCAGTAACCCTCTCAGGAATTCACCCCTCCACTTT. This translates into CASNPLRNSPLHF. Supplemented by reference TRBV19 and TRBJ1-6, the full variable domain reads DGGITQSPKYLFRKEGQNVTLSCEQNLNHDAMYWYRQDPGQGLRLIYYSQIVNDFQKGDIAEGYSVSREKKESFPLTVTSAQKNPTAFYLCASNPLRNSPLHFGNGTRLTVT.